This section outlines one T cell receptor beta chain sequence together with its context. Its antigen has not been determined. No base-level quality is on record; no much larger clone is a single base apart. TCR CDR3 regions were amplified from genomic DNA by multiplex PCR using the deep immunoSEQ assay. Extracted genomic DNA from each cell subset was distributed evenly across all wells of several immunoSEQ 96-well plates, and each plate was treated as a replicate. Each replicate PCR for sorted subsets received 150 to 250 ng genomic DNA, equal to some 32,000 T cell genomes. Purified libraries were measured with a Qubit 3.0 fluorometer, size-checked on a Bioanalyzer 2100, and measured again with the KAPA Library Quantification kit. Every immunoSEQ 96-well plate was sequenced on a separate single-read 150-cycle Illumina NextSeq 550 flow cell. The authors' analysis ran thus. Because the immunoSEQ output held only junctional sequences and lacked quality scores, the filtering could not match the filtering applied to full-length reads. Sequences were annotated with PyIR, a Python wrapper for IgBLAST v1.9, using IMGT germline references to assign V/J genes and CDR3. Reads were filtered out if the reads had weak V/J assignments (E-value above 1e-6), no CDR3, stop codons, out-of-frame junctions, or ambiguous translated residues. V3J clonotypes were defined as sequences sharing an identical inferred V gene, J gene, and CDR3 amino acid sequence. To compute the percentage overlap between repertoires, the number of shared unique clonotypes was divided by the size of the smaller repertoire. Richness of each repertoire was evaluated using RTK rarefaction, the Chao1 estimator, and Recon v2.1 estimates of unobserved clonotypes. Generation probabilities for all TCRbeta clonotypes obtained by the gDNA method from a handful of donors were computed using OLGA. The table was pulled from immuneACCESS by TCRdb, which kept in-frame rearrangements only. Such tables lose some clones; where checked, under half of the loss comes from unresolved V genes, and the rest has no known cause. The V and J calls and clone size come from that table; D and trimming were worked out from the DNA. Present in this sample are fewer than 1.6 million clones, approximately 98.5% of which were seen just once. The ten largest clones represent roughly 0.36% of the sample.

This record belongs to a study of shared clonotypes between healthy human individuals (dated by TCRdb to the early 2020s). The study in broad terms: The cohort comprised two women and a few men aged 18 to 49 years. To estimate repertoire size and how much clonotype sharing occurs between individuals, the study deeply sequenced the blood TCR repertoires of about 5 healthy adults. Each donor's leukapheresis produced roughly between about 0.8 and 8.9 billion PBMCs. For each donor, CD4 naive and CD4 memory were each run on three plates, CD8 naive on two plates, and CD8 memory on one plate. To increase sequencing depth and limit assay-specific biases, TCR repertoire library preparation and sequencing were carried out by different laboratories using diverse techniques. Paper-wide results and their limitations: Across four donors, around 5% of naive CD4, 3% to 4% of naive CD8, approximately 2.5% of memory CD4, and approximately 0.4% of memory CD8 clonotypes were shared. Sampling was restricted to blood, and TCR repertoires in tissue are likely to differ from TCR repertoires in blood. Incomplete sequencing was indicated by rarefaction of sorted-subset datasets, despite the large sequencing depth. The small number of donors limited the genetic and exposure-history diversity represented. Compared with non-shared clonotypes, the clonotypes found in all four sorted-subset donors had higher generation probabilities. Larger estimated clonotype richness was generally found for naive subsets than for memory subsets. Based on pairwise subsampling, the degree of clonotype sharing among donors was expected to be affected by sequencing depth.

Healthy HIV-negative adults with no recently reported acute infections or vaccinations were included as donors. All donors were Caucasian adults living in Nashville, Tennessee, USA. CD4+ T cells were enriched by magnetic negative selection, after which naive cells were positively selected on CD45RA and the negative fraction was taken as the memory subset. After blood collection by leukapheresis, PBMCs were isolated using Ficoll-Histopaque density gradient centrifugation and then cryopreserved in the vapor phase of liquid nitrogen. Analytical flow cytometry was used to check the purity and quantity of each magnetically sorted T cell population. From each sorted fraction, genomic DNA was isolated and quantified by UV absorbance on a Nanodrop 2000c. The cysteine opens and the phenylalanine closes a CDR3 of 17 amino acids. The read is trimmed to its CDR3 DNA, 51 bases read in frame from base 1. V loses 4 bases of germline sequence and J loses 0 bases, and the interval between the two ends is 16 bases. CDR1 WSHSY and CDR2 SAAADI are derived from the germline V gene.

The rearrangement combines TRBV10-2 with TRBJ1-3, with the D gene not clear enough to name. The clonotype was recovered from a young man in good health. Sequenced input: naive CD4+ T cells sorted from blood. The cell subset or site label here, explained by the study, means: CD45RA+ positively selected. The CDR3 reads as follows: CASSGGVASLSGNTIYF. The nucleotide sequence reads as follows: TGCGCCAGCAGTGGGGGAGTGGCGAGCCTCTCTGGAAACACCATATATTTT.